A single sample gave rise to the 19 T cell receptor beta chains below, sequenced in a study of regulatory T cells in long-lasting Graves disease. CDR3 regions were amplified by Arm-PCR using iRepertoire HTBI primers to build TCR beta libraries. TCRdb re-called the multiplex PCR reads with MiXCR, one entry per CDR3 protein. The table records approximately 300,000 distinct CDR3 sequences, 15% to 20% of them present only once. This sample's time point: newly diagnosed GD, antithyroid drugs for less than 3 months. PBMC-extracted RNA yielded the TCR library. Specimen: peripheral blood mononuclear cells (PBMCs), collected at new diagnosis, from a patient treated with antithyroid drugs. The source is a female donor with Graves disease.

J is TRBJ2-3 and V is TRBV6-1, with D possibly called TRBD1 or TRBD2 (5 bases each). The J call may not be correct, given that the DNA end is closer to TRBJ2-5. The CDR3 has 12 amino acids. Looked up from germline, CDR1 is MNHNS and CDR2 is SASEGT. Written as DNA, the CDR3 is TGTGCCAGTAGCAGGGAGTCCGGGACCCAGTACTTC. Translating gives CASSRESGTQYF.

Many counts were recorded for this clonotype. The J gene is TRBJ1-3, the V gene TRBV12-3 or TRBV12-4; 10 bases match TRBD1. J lost 2 bases, V lost 6 bases, and 7 bases had no gene match. The CDR3 consists of 16 residues. For the CDR3, the DNA is TGTGCCAGCAGACCGACCGGGACAGGGGCTGGAAACACCATATATTTT. It yields the protein CASRPTGTGAGNTIYF.

Ten or more counts support this clonotype. The rearrangement uses TRBV12-3 or TRBV12-4 and TRBJ2-5; D gene unclear. Deletions cut 5 bases from V and 5 bases from J, with 12 bases between. This CDR3 spans 13 amino acids. CDR3 DNA sequence: TGTGCCAGCAGTCCCACCAACATTGAGACCCAGTACTTC. Encoded protein: CASSPTNIETQYF.

Points on this clonotype: At one boundary the junction diverges from the germline segment, which might be a read error. The rearrangement links TRBV28 to TRBJ2-1; 8 bases align to TRBD2. Germline CDR1 reads MDHEN; CDR2 reads SYDVKM. This CDR3 is 15 amino acids long. CDR3 sequence (DNA): TGTGCCAGCAGCCCGGGGGGGGTTAGCCACAATGATCAGTTCTTC. It encodes CASSPGGVSHNDQFF. Full variable domain (remainder filled in from reference TRBV28 and TRBJ2-1): DVKVTQSSRYLVKRTGEKVFLECVQDMDHENMFWYRQDPGLGLRLIYFSYDVKMKEKGDIPEGYSVSREKKERFSLILESASTNQTSMYLCASSPGGVSHNDQFFGPGTRLTVL.

This clonotype was picked up many times. The genes are TRBV25-1 and TRBJ2-1, with D tentatively TRBD1 (7 bases). This CDR3 contains 16 residues. V lost 6 bases and J lost 3, with 18 bases in between. Looked up from germline, CDR1 is MGHDK and CDR2 is SYGVNS. The CDR3, as DNA: TGTGCCAGCAGACAGGGGACTGCAGACTTCTACAATGAGCAGTTCTTC. It codes for CASRQGTADFYNEQFF.

This clonotype was detected ten times or more. The rearrangement joins TRBV5-5 to TRBJ2-1; 8 bases fit TRBD1. J was trimmed by 7 bases and V by 0 bases; bases with no gene match: 0. The CDR3 sequence is 13 residues long. Per the germline V gene, CDR1 is SGHKS and CDR2 is YYEKEE (reference sequence). CDR3 DNA sequence: TGTGCCAGCAGCTTGGACAGGGGGAATGAGCAGTTCTTC. It encodes CASSLDRGNEQFF.

This clonotype was observed at least ten times. The junction departs from the called germline gene at one end, perhaps through a read error. The chain couples TRBV19 to TRBJ2-7; 8 bases map to TRBD2. This CDR3 is built from 15 residues. From germline, CDR1 is LNHDA and CDR2 SQIVND (reference sequence). DNA for the CDR3: TGTGCCAGTAGTATTTCCGGACTAGCTTCCTTCGAGCAGTACTTC. This encodes CASSISGLASFEQYF.

V is TRBV20-1 and J is TRBJ2-4; D gene uncertain. The CDR3 is made up of 14 amino acids. V dropped 5 bases and J dropped 0 bases, with 11 bases sitting between them. Per the germline V gene, CDR1 is DFQATT and CDR2 is SNEGSKA (reference sequence). The CDR3 is CSARVALAKNIQYF. In DNA form, the CDR3 reads TGCAGTGCTCGAGTGGCCTTAGCCAAAAACATTCAGTACTTC.

Regarding this clonotype: Possible read error: a much larger clone is one base away. This rearrangement joins TRBV27 to TRBJ2-2, with 9 bases matching TRBD1. Per the germline V gene, CDR1 is MNHEY and CDR2 is SMNVEV (reference sequence). This CDR3 has 16 amino acids. The DNA of the CDR3 is TGTGCCAGCAGTCTTCAACAGGGGGCGCTTACCGGGGAGCTGCTTTTT. Amino acids: CASSLQQGALTGELLF.

This clonotype showed up many times. V is TRBV6-2 or TRBV6-3 and J is TRBJ2-1; TRBD1 aligns across 10 bases. V shed 6 bases, J shed 8 bases, and the junction held 10 bases outside the gene matches. This CDR3 has 15 amino acids. The germline V gene has CDR1 MNHEY and CDR2 SVGEGT. CDR3 amino acids: CASSNRDRGSDEQFF. CDR3 DNA sequence: TGTGCCAGCAGCAACCGGGACAGGGGCTCGGATGAGCAGTTCTTC.

The chain combines TRBV18 with TRBJ2-1; a possible D gene is TRBD1 (6 bases). Trimming took off 2 bases at V and 3 bases at J, with 14 bases between the two ends. This CDR3 is built from 16 residues. Germline-derived CDR1 and CDR2 are KGHSH and LQKENI. The CDR3 DNA reads TGTGCCAGCTCACCATTGGGACAAGTGATCTACAATGAGCAGTTCTTC. Amino acid sequence: CASSPLGQVIYNEQFF. The full variable domain, in which reference TRBV18 and TRBJ2-1 provide the parts outside the CDR3, is NAGVMQNPRHLVRRRGQEARLRCSPMKGHSHVYWYRQLPEEGLKFMVYLQKENIIDESGMPKERFSAEFPKEGPSILRIQQVVRGDSAAYFCASSPLGQVIYNEQFFGPGTRLTVL.

Regarding this clonotype: One end of the junction is discordant with germline, which a read error may explain. The rearrangement joins TRBV6-2 or TRBV6-3 to TRBJ2-7, with D maybe TRBD2 (6 bases). The CDR3 has 14 residues. Germline V CDR1 and CDR2: MNHEY, SVGEGT. DNA of the CDR3: TGTGCCAGCAGTGACTCGGGGGAGTTGCTCGAGCAGTACTTC. Amino acid sequence: CASSDSGELLEQYF.

Notes on this clonotype: This sequence may be a read error, since a much larger clone differs from it by one base. The V and J genes are TRBV6-2 or TRBV6-3 and TRBJ2-1; a weak D match, TRBD2 (6 bases). CDR3 length equals 13 residues. Trimming stripped 7 bases from V and 9 bases from J, with 16 bases between. Germline-derived CDR1 and CDR2 are MNHEY and SVGEGT. CDR3 coding DNA: TGTGCCAGCATGACTCACGGGGGTGGTGAGCAGTTCTTC. Translation gives CASMTHGGGEQFF.

This clonotype was recorded many times. This rearrangement joins TRBV6-1 to TRBJ2-7, with D perhaps assigned TRBD1 or TRBD2 (5 bases each). This CDR3 spans 15 amino acids. CDR1 is MNHNS, CDR2 SASEGT, per germline. Between the trimmed V and J ends, which lost 7 bases and 0 bases, there was a span of 16 bases. In nucleotides, the CDR3 is TGTGCCAGCACTGCAACAGGAGGATCCTCCTACGAGCAGTACTTC. It yields the protein CASTATGGSSYEQYF.

This clonotype was recorded at least ten times. The chain combines TRBV7-8 with TRBJ2-1; 8 nucleotides line up with TRBD1. This CDR3 has 16 residues. Germline trimming cut 2 bases from V and 8 bases from J; bases unmatched to any gene: 11. From germline, CDR1 is SGHVS and CDR2 FQNEAQ. CDR3 loop: CASSLPFGQGRDEQFF. CDR3 DNA sequence: TGTGCCAGCAGCTTACCCTTCGGACAGGGTAGGGATGAGCAGTTCTTC. Looking up the rest from reference TRBV7-8 and TRBJ2-1 gives the full variable domain: GAGVSQSPRYKVAKRGQDVALRCDPISGHVSLFWYQQALGQGPEFLTYFQNEAQLDKSGLPSDRFFAERPEGSVSTLKIQRTQQEDSAVYLCASSLPFGQGRDEQFFGPGTRLTVL.

This clonotype has ten or more counts. This chain connects TRBV2 to TRBJ1-1, with D unclear. The CDR3 is 12 residues long. Deletions cut 6 bases from V and 5 bases from J, with 10 bases between. The V gene's germline CDR1 is SNHLY and CDR2 FYNNEI. In nucleotides, the CDR3 is TGTGCCAGCAGGGGCAGGCCGACTGAAGCTTTCTTT. Translated, it gives CASRGRPTEAFF.

In this sample, this clonotype turned up many times. This rearrangement joins TRBV6-1 to TRBJ2-1; tentatively, D is TRBD1 (5 bases). Germline CDR1 MNHNS, CDR2 SASEGT. There are 13 residues in the CDR3. Trimming stripped 4 bases from V and 5 bases from J, with 9 bases between. The CDR3 DNA sequence: TGTGCCAGCAGTGGACGACAGCACAATGAGCAGTTCTTC. Translating it yields CASSGRQHNEQFF.

The sample holds many counts of this clonotype. The V gene is TRBV30, the J gene TRBJ1-6, with D perhaps TRBD1 (5 bases). Germline V lookup: CDR1 GTSNPN, CDR2 SVGIG (reference sequence). V shed 4 bases and J shed 6 bases, with 10 bases lying between them. This CDR3 comprises 13 residues. CDR3 sequence: CAWTTDRNSPLHF. The CDR3 bases are TGTGCCTGGACGACAGACCGTAATTCACCCCTCCACTTT.

This rearrangement joins TRBV11-3 to TRBJ2-5; no firm D call. Germline lookup yields CDR1 SGHNT and CDR2 YENEEA. Trimming pared 5 bases from V and 1 base from J, leaving 11 bases between. CDR3 length equals 14 residues. Written as DNA, the CDR3 is TGTGCCAGCAGCCGAGGACCAGGCCAAGAGACCCAGTACTTC. This encodes CASSRGPGQETQYF.